These T cell receptor beta chains were read from a single sample in a study of blood T cell repertoires in COVID-19. Only in-frame clones appear in the TCRdb table, and some are missing; sequencing was by immunoSEQ multiplex PCR. The sample holds around 30,000 clones, 70% to 90% seen once. Sample: peripheral blood. The receptor source for this set is a human donor in a cohort sampled during active COVID-19. The donor label of this sample is uncertain. CDR3s include the opening cysteine and the closing phenylalanine or tryptophan. Fields, in order: V gene, J gene, clone size, D gene, CDR3 DNA, CDR3 protein. A D gene is named only where the DNA matches it firmly. Only some rows state a clone size, as once, few, many or a class for expanded clones.

TRBV5-1	TRBJ2-3	.	.	TGCGCCAGCAGCTTGGAACTGGGGAGTCCAGATACGCAGTATTTT	CASSLELGSPDTQYF
TRBV28	TRBJ2-7	.	TRBD2	TGTGCCAGCACCTCAGGCGGGGGCTACGAGCAGTACTTC	CASTSGGGYEQYF
TRBV5-1	TRBJ1-4	few	.	TGCGCCAGCAGCTTATGGGGGGGTTCTAATGAAAAACTGTTTTTT	CASSLWGGSNEKLFF
TRBV11-2	TRBJ2-3	.	TRBD2	TGTGCCAGCAGCCCCGGGACTAGCGGAATTTCAGATACGCAGTATTTT	CASSPGTSGISDTQYF
TRBV3-1/TRBV3-2	TRBJ2-7	few	.	TGTGCCAGCAGCCACCCACAGGGCTACGAGCAGTACTTC	CASSHPQGYEQYF
TRBV2	TRBJ2-3	.	.	TGTGCCAGCAGCCTAATACAGGGTGGGGGCACAGATACGCAGTATTTT	CASSLIQGGGTDTQYF
TRBV7-8	TRBJ1-2	once	.	TGTGCCAGCAGCCAGCTAACGAACTATGGCTACACCTTC	CASSQLTNYGYTF
TRBV18	TRBJ1-3	.	TRBD1	TGTGCCAGCTCACCACAAGACAGGGGATCCTCTGGAAACACCATATATTTT	CASSPQDRGSSGNTIYF
TRBV5-1	TRBJ1-1	.	TRBD1	TGCGCCAGCGGACAGGGGGCTGGTGGCCCTAACACTGAAGCTTTCTTT	CASGQGAGGPNTEAFF
TRBV19	TRBJ2-7	.	.	TGTGCCAGTAGTATCGAGCGGAACTCCTACGAGCAGTACTTC	CASSIERNSYEQYF
TRBV2	TRBJ1-1	.	TRBD1	TGTGCCAGCAGATTTGACAGGGGGAGGTCAAACACTGAAGCTTTCTTT	CASRFDRGRSNTEAFF
TRBV6-6	TRBJ2-7	.	TRBD2	TGTGCCAGCAGCGATAGCGGGAGTTCCTACGAGCAGTACTTC	CASSDSGSSYEQYF
TRBV11-3	TRBJ2-1	.	.	TGTGCCAGCAGCTTAGGCGGAACCTACAATGAGCAGTTCTTC	CASSLGGTYNEQFF
TRBV14	TRBJ1-1	few	.	TGTGCCAGCAGCCAAGAGCAGGGGAGGGCTGAAGCTTTCTTT	CASSQEQGRAEAFF
TRBV29-1	TRBJ2-2	.	TRBD1	TGCAGCGTGGGACAGCCGAACACCGGGGAGCTGTTTTTT	CSVGQPNTGELFF
TRBV25-1	TRBJ1-3	.	.	TGTGCCAGCAGTTCACCAGGTATCTCTGGAAACACCATATATTTT	CASSSPGISGNTIYF
TRBV19	TRBJ2-5	few	TRBD2	TGTGCCAGTAGCACGAATGAGGCGGGAGTAGACCAGGAGACCCAGTACTTC	CASSTNEAGVDQETQYF
TRBV12-3/TRBV12-4	TRBJ1-1	.	.	TGTGCCAGCAGTTTCAGGGAGGGCACTGAAGCTTTCTTT	CASSFREGTEAFF
TRBV7-3	TRBJ2-1	.	TRBD2	TGTGCCAGCAGCTCCAGCACTAGCGATGAGCAGTTCTTC	CASSSSTSDEQFF
TRBV9	TRBJ1-2	.	.	TGTGCCAGCAGCGAAGGGGGGGACTATGGCTACACCTTC	CASSEGGDYGYTF
TRBV5-1	TRBJ2-7	.	.	TGCGCCAGCAGCATGACAGGCGTCTCCTACGAGCAGTACTTC	CASSMTGVSYEQYF
TRBV9	TRBJ2-2	.	.	TGTGCCAGCAGCTCCAAGTTTGGGACTCCGTCCGGGGAGCTGTTTTTT	CASSSKFGTPSGELFF
TRBV10-3	TRBJ2-3	.	TRBD1	TGTGCCATCGCGGACAGGGGGGGCACAGATACGCAGTATTTT	CAIADRGGTDTQYF
TRBV5-4	TRBJ2-2	.	TRBD1	TGTGCCAGCAGCGCCAGGGGGTTCCAGGCCGGGGAGCTGTTTTTT	CASSARGFQAGELFF
TRBV25-1	TRBJ1-4	once	.	TGTGCCAGCAGTGCCGGAGAGATTAATGAAAAACTGTTTTTT	CASSAGEINEKLFF
TRBV5-1	TRBJ1-4	.	TRBD1	TGCGCCAGCAGCGCGGGACAGGTACTGCTTGAAAAACTGTTTTTT	CASSAGQVLLEKLFF
TRBV6-1	TRBJ2-5	.	TRBD2	TGTGCCAGCAGTGAAGCGCGGGGACTAGCGGGAGCCGAGACCCAGTACTTC	CASSEARGLAGAETQYF
TRBV24-1	TRBJ1-2	.	.	TGTGCCACCAGTGATCGAAGACAGAATGGCTACACCTTC	CATSDRRQNGYTF
TRBV9	TRBJ2-1	medium-sized	.	TGTGCCAGCAGCGTAGACGGGTCCTACAATGAGCAGTTCTTC	CASSVDGSYNEQFF
TRBV3-1/TRBV3-2	TRBJ2-7	few	TRBD2	TGTGCCAGCAGCCGCGCCCCGGGACTAGCGGGGGCCTACGAGCAGTACTTC	CASSRAPGLAGAYEQYF
TRBV24-1	TRBJ2-5	.	.	TGTGCCACCAGTGATTCGGGGACACTCCAGGTGGAGACCCAGTACTTC	CATSDSGTLQVETQYF
TRBV5-6	TRBJ1-2	.	.	TGTGCCAGCAGCTCCAGACAGGCTGGCTATGGCTACACCTTC	CASSSRQAGYGYTF
TRBV6-6	TRBJ1-2	.	TRBD1	TGTGCCAGCAGTCCGGGGGGGGACAGGGTTTACAACTATGGCTACACCTTC	CASSPGGDRVYNYGYTF
TRBV7-9	TRBJ2-2	.	TRBD2	TGTGCCAGCAGACCTAGCGGGAGGGCCCCCGGGGAGCTGTTTTTT	CASRPSGRAPGELFF
TRBV5-1	TRBJ2-5	.	TRBD2	TGCGCCAGCAGCTTGGTCCTAGCGGGAGGCAACCACCAAGAGACCCAGTACTTC	CASSLVLAGGNHQETQYF
TRBV30	TRBJ2-3	.	TRBD2	TGTGCCTGGCGTTCCAGCGGGAGCCGGGCAGATACGCAGTATTTT	CAWRSSGSRADTQYF
TRBV18	TRBJ1-5	.	TRBD1	TGTGCCAGCTCACCATACAGGCCAGGGACAGGGTCGGGTCAGCCCCAGCATTTT	CASSPYRPGTGSGQPQHF
TRBV5-1	TRBJ2-3	.	TRBD2	TGCGCCAGCAGCTTGGCCACCCTAGCGGGAGGGGAGGATACGCAGTATTTT	CASSLATLAGGEDTQYF
TRBV11-2	TRBJ2-3	once	TRBD2	TGTGCCAGCAGCCTTCCAAAGGCAGCGGGAGCCACAGATACGCAGTATTTT	CASSLPKAAGATDTQYF
TRBV6-5	TRBJ2-1	.	.	TGTGCCAGCGCCACAGGGAACTCCTACAATGAGCAGTTCTTC	CASATGNSYNEQFF
TRBV28	TRBJ2-5	.	TRBD2	TGTGCCAGCAGTTTCCCGACTAGCGGGAGAGAGACCCAGTACTTC	CASSFPTSGRETQYF
TRBV4-2	TRBJ2-7	.	.	TGTGCCAGCAGCCAAGGGGCAGGGGACTCCTACGAGCAGTACTTC	CASSQGAGDSYEQYF
TRBV28	TRBJ2-1	.	.	TGTGCCAGCAGCGTGACTTTAAATGAGCAGTTCTTC	CASSVTLNEQFF
TRBV18	TRBJ2-1	.	TRBD1	TGTGCCAGCTCCCAATCGGGACAGGGGAACACTGAGCAGTTCTTC	CASSQSGQGNTEQFF
TRBV19	TRBJ2-2	.	.	TGTGCCAGTAGTGCCCTGAGGGCGGGCACCGGGGAGCTGTTTTTT	CASSALRAGTGELFF
TRBV4-1	TRBJ1-5	.	.	TGCGCCAGCAGCCAAGATGCCCAGGCCCATCAGCCCCAGCATTTT	CASSQDAQAHQPQHF
TRBV3-1/TRBV3-2	TRBJ2-2	.	TRBD2	TGTGCCAGCAGCCAAGATCCCCCCTCACTAGCGGGAGGGTCCGGGGAGCTGTTTTTT	CASSQDPPSLAGGSGELFF
TRBV6-4	TRBJ2-1	.	.	TGTGCCAGCAGTGAGATGGCATCGGGGAATGAGCAGTTCTTC	CASSEMASGNEQFF
TRBV27	TRBJ2-7	once	.	TGTGCCAGCACCCCATCGCTCGGGACAAGAACCTACGAGCAGTACTTC	CASTPSLGTRTYEQYF
TRBV6-6	TRBJ2-3	.	TRBD1	TGTGCCAGCAGTCCCCGTGGGACAGCGTACCCCACAGATACGCAGTATTTT	CASSPRGTAYPTDTQYF
TRBV12-5	TRBJ2-7	.	.	TGTGCTAGTGGTTATGACGTCGGAACAGGCTACGAGCAGTACTTC	CASGYDVGTGYEQYF